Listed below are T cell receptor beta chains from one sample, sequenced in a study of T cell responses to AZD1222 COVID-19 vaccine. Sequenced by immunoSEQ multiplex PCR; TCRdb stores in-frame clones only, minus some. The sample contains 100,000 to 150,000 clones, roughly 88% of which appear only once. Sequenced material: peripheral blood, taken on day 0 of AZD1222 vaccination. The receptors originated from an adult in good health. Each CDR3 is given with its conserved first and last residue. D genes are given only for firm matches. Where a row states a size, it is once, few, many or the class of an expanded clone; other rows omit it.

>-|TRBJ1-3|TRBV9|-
TGTGCCAGCAGCGTAGTAGATGGGGTCGGAAACACCATATATTTT
CASSVVDGVGNTIYF
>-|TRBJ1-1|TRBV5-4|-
TGTGCCAGCAGCCAGGGTAAGGTGAACACTGAAGCTTTCTTT
CASSQGKVNTEAFF
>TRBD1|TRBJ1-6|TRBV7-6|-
TGTGCCAGCAGCTTAGCCGGGACAGGGAATTCACCCCTCCACTTT
CASSLAGTGNSPLHF
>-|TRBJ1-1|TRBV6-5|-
TGTGCCACCTGGGGGGACACTGAAGCTTTCTTT
CATWGDTEAFF
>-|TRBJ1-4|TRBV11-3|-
TGTGCCAGCAGCTTTACAGGGACTACTAATGAAAAACTGTTTTTT
CASSFTGTTNEKLFF
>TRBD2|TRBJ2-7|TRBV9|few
TGTGCCAGCAGCGCCGGGACTAGCGGGAATTACGAGCAGTACTTC
CASSAGTSGNYEQYF
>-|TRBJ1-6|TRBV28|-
TGTGCCAGCACCCAGGGAGGGGTGTTCAACCTCCGGAATTCACCCCTCCACTTT
CASTQGGVFNLRNSPLHF
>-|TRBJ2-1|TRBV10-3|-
TGTGCCATCAACGGACTCTCCTACAATGAGCAGTTCTTC
CAINGLSYNEQFF
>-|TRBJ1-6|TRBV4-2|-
TGTGCCAGCAGCCAAGATAAGGGTAGTTCACCCCTCCACTTT
CASSQDKGSSPLHF
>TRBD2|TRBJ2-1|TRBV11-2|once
TGTGCCAGCAGCTCGAGGGTACTAGCGGGGGGGCGTGAGCAGTTCTTC
CASSSRVLAGGREQFF
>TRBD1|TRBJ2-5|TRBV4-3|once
TGCGCCAGCAGCCAAGGCCAGGCACAGGGGGAGACCCAGTACTTC
CASSQGQAQGETQYF
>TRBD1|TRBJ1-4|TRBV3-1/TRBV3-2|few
TGTGCCAGCAGCCAAGAAACAGGGGGCTGGAATGAAAAACTGTTTTTT
CASSQETGGWNEKLFF
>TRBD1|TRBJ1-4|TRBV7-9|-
TGTGCCAGCAGCTTTTCACAGGGGAGTAATGAAAAACTGTTTTTT
CASSFSQGSNEKLFF
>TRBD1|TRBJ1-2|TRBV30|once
TGTGCCTGGAGTGCGGGGGACAGCGCCTATGGCTACACCTTC
CAWSAGDSAYGYTF
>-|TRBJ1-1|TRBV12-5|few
TGTGCTAGTGCCCGGGTAGGCACTGAAGCTTTCTTT
CASARVGTEAFF
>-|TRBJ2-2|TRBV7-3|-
TGTGCCAGCAGCCCAACTTACACCGGGGAGCTGTTTTTT
CASSPTYTGELFF
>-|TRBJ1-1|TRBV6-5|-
TGTGCCAGCAGGCCGGGTCTTGGCCCGGGATCTGAAGCTTTCTTT
CASRPGLGPGSEAFF
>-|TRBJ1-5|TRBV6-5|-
TGTGCCAGCAGTTACTCCCTCAGGGGTGGTCAGCCCCAGCATTTT
CASSYSLRGGQPQHF
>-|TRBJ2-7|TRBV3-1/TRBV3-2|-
TGTGCCAGCAGCCTCCGGGAGGAGCAGTACTTC
CASSLREEQYF
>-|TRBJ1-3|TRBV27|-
TGTGCCAGCAGTTCGGGAGGGTTAGGAAACACCATATATTTT
CASSSGGLGNTIYF
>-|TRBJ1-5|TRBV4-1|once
TGCGCCAGCAGCCATCGGGGGGGCCACAATCAGCCCCAGCATTTT
CASSHRGGHNQPQHF
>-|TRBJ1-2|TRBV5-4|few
TGTGCCAGCCTAGGGCCCTATGACTATGGCTACACCTTC
CASLGPYDYGYTF
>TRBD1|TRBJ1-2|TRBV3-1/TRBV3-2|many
TGTGCCAGCAGCAACAGGGGCTTACCTAACTATGGCTACACCTTC
CASSNRGLPNYGYTF
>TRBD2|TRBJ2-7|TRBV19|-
TGTGCCAGTAGTTCTCACCCGGGACTAGCGGACGTGCAGTACTTC
CASSSHPGLADVQYF
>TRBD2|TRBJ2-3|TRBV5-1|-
TGCGCCAGCATGCGGGGGGGATCCACAGATACGCAGTATTTT
CASMRGGSTDTQYF
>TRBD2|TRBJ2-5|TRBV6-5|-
TGTGCCAGCAGCCGTAGCGGGGGGCACCAAGAGACCCAGTACTTC
CASSRSGGHQETQYF
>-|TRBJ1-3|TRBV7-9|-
TGTGCCAGCAGCGGACATAGAGACACCATATATTTT
CASSGHRDTIYF
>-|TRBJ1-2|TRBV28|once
TGTGCCAGCAGGATAGGGGTTGGCTACACCTTC
CASRIGVGYTF
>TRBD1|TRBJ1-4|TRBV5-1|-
TGCGCCAGCACCCGAACAGGGGTAGATAGTGAAAAACTGTTTTTT
CASTRTGVDSEKLFF
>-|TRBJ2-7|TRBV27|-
TGTGCCAGCAGTTTTGGTCTCTCGGGCTACGAGCAGTACTTC
CASSFGLSGYEQYF
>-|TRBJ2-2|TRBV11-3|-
TGTGCCAGCAGCTTCCGGGACAGGGAGCTGTTTTTT
CASSFRDRELFF
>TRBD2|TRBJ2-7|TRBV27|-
TGTGCCAGCAGTGTTAGCGGGGGGACGTCCTACGAGCAGTACTTC
CASSVSGGTSYEQYF
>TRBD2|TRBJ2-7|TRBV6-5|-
TGTGCCAGCAGTTTCGGGACTAGCGGCTCCTACGAGCAGTACTTC
CASSFGTSGSYEQYF
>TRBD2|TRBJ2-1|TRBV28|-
TGTGCCAGCAGAATTCCGGGGGTAGCGGGAGTTTCCAGTGGGCAGTTCTTC
CASRIPGVAGVSSGQFF
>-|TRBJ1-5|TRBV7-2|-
TGTGCCAGCAGCTTAGGGGGGCGGGTTCAGCCCCAGCATTTT
CASSLGGRVQPQHF
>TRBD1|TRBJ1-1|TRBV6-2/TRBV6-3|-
TGTGCCAGCAGTGCCACAGGGGGCGCGCGTTATGAAGCTTTCTTT
CASSATGGARYEAFF
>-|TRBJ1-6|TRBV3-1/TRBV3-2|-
TGTGCCAGCAGCCAAGATCGGGGCTTGGGGGCACCCCTCCACTTT
CASSQDRGLGAPLHF
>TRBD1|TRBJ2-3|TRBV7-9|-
TGTGCCAGCAGCTTACGGTGGGGAAAGGAGCAGGGGGCTACAGATACGCAGTATTTT
CASSLRWGKEQGATDTQYF
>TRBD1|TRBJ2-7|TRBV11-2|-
TGTGCCAGCAGCCCGAGGGGGCTAGGGGAGCAGTACTTC
CASSPRGLGEQYF
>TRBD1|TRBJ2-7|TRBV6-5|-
TGTGCCAGCAGTTATGGACAGGAGACCTACGAGCAGTACTTC
CASSYGQETYEQYF
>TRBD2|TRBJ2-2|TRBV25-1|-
TGTGCCAGCAGTGATCTTCCGGGAGGGCCTTTAGGCACCGGGGAGCTGTTTTTT
CASSDLPGGPLGTGELFF
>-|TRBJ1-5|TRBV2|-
TGTGCCAGCAGTGAAGCGCCACGCAATCAGCCCCAGCATTTT
CASSEAPRNQPQHF
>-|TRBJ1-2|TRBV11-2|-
TGTGCCAGCAGGGACAGCTTGTATGGCTACACCTTC
CASRDSLYGYTF
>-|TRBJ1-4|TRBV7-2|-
TGTGCCAGCAGCCCCCCCGGTTTCGGGCCAATAAATGAAAAACTGTTTTTT
CASSPPGFGPINEKLFF
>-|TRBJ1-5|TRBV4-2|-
TGTGCCAGCAGCCAAGGGTCGACAGTTAGCAATCAGCCCCAGCATTTT
CASSQGSTVSNQPQHF
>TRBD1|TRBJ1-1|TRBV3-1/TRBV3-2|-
TGTGCCAGCAGCACGGGACAGGGGGCTCTCTCTGAAGCTTTCTTT
CASSTGQGALSEAFF
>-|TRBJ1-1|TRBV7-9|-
TGTGCCAGCCGATACTTTGACAGCCAGAACACTGAAGCTTTCTTT
CASRYFDSQNTEAFF